The 28 T cell receptor beta chains listed next were all sequenced from one sample in a study of blood T cells in healthy people across ages (dated by TCRdb to 2013 to 2016). Receptors were amplified or captured by 5' RACE. The run used an Illumina HiSeq 2500. A second PCR of about 6 to 12 cycles was run with a J-beta primer mix and a sample-barcoded 5' primer. TCRdb ran its own pipeline on the public reads, namely fastp trimming at Q25 and MiXCR clone calling, and kept in-frame beta chains. For every CDR3 protein sequence, its rows merge into one entry that carries the most common genes and DNA. This sample gives around 1,000,000 distinct CDR3 sequences in total; roughly a quarter of them show up just once. 0.65% to 0.75% of the sample rests with the top ten. This sample also appeared in a second study, on T cells of mothers and their children.

The specimen sequenced was blood. These receptors all come from a girl aged 2 to 9 in good health.

The genes are TRBV11-3 and TRBJ1-4; 11 bases agree with TRBD1. Germline V gives CDR1 SGHNT, CDR2 YENEEA. V was pared by 5 bases and J by 7 bases, with 3 bases of the junction left unmatched. CDR3 length: 14 residues. Here the CDR3 reads CASSRDRGIEKLFF. CDR3 DNA: TGTGCCAGCAGCAGGGACAGGGGGATTGAAAAACTGTTTTTT.

This chain links TRBV24-1 with TRBJ2-1; D is perhaps TRBD2 (6 bases). Germline V gene sequence: CDR1 KGHDR, CDR2 SFDVKD. This CDR3 comprises 16 residues. Trimming removed 2 bases from V and 6 bases from J, with 16 bases in between. The CDR3 DNA sequence: TGTGCCACCAGTGATTCCTCCGGTGGGGGGTTCAATGAGCAGTTCTTC. It encodes CATSDSSGGGFNEQFF.

This clonotype was counted many times. The rearrangement links TRBV3-1 to TRBJ2-1; 8 nucleotides agree with TRBD2. The V gene end was trimmed by 0 bases and the J gene end by 4 bases; junction bases not matched to a gene: 14. This CDR3 has 19 amino acids. Germline loops: CDR1 LGHDT, CDR2 YNNKEL (reference sequence). The CDR3, as DNA: TGTGCCAGCAGCCAAGAGGAAGCGGGAGAAAGGAAAGAGTACAATGAGCAGTTCTTC. Residues: CASSQEEAGERKEYNEQFF.

V usage is TRBV7-6 and J usage is TRBJ2-2; D is perhaps TRBD2 (7 bases). Trimming left V 5 bases short and J 5 bases short, with 18 bases between. The CDR3 runs 16 residues. CDR1 and CDR2 (germline): SGHVS, FNYEAQ. CDR3 bases: TGTGCCAGCAGCCCATCGGCGGGGGCCGGGACCGGGGAGCTGTTTTTT. Its protein product is CASSPSAGAGTGELFF.

The chain is built from TRBV4-1 and TRBJ2-7; 8 bases line up with TRBD2. The CDR3 is 15 residues long. CDR1 is MGHRA and CDR2 is YSYEKL in the germline V gene. Germline trimming cut 3 bases from V and 3 bases from J; bases unmatched to any gene: 7. CDR3 in amino acids: CASSQGSGSHYEQYF. CDR3 bases: TGCGCCAGCAGCCAGGGGAGCGGGAGTCACTACGAGCAGTACTTC.

The V call is TRBV27, the J call TRBJ1-2; no clear D gene. The CDR3 covers 13 residues. Trimming stripped 0 bases from V and 6 bases from J, with 8 bases between. CDR1 MNHEY and CDR2 SMNVEV come from the germline V gene (reference sequence). The chain's CDR3 is CASSLSRRDGYTF. The CDR3 DNA reads TGTGCCAGCAGTTTATCCAGGAGGGATGGCTACACCTTC.

This clonotype was counted at least ten times. V usage is TRBV7-2 and J usage is TRBJ2-1; 7 bases fit TRBD1. The CDR3 sequence is 13 residues long. Germline CDR1 SGHTA, CDR2 FQGNSA. After removal of 5 bases from V and 8 bases from J, the junction contained 6 bases not matched to a gene. The CDR3: CASSLPTGHEQFF. The CDR3 DNA sequence: TGTGCCAGCAGCCTCCCGACAGGGCATGAGCAGTTCTTC. The complete variable domain, with remaining parts taken from reference TRBV7-2 and TRBJ2-1, reads GAGVSQSPSNKVTEKGKDVELRCDPISGHTALYWYRQSLGQGLEFLIYFQGNSAPDKSGLPSDRFSAERTGGSVSTLTIQRTQQEDSAVYLCASSLPTGHEQFFGPGTRLTVL.

This clonotype was counted only a few times. V gene TRBV3-1 combines with J gene TRBJ2-7; 13 bases agree with TRBD2. CDR1 is LGHDT, CDR2 YNNKEL, per germline (reference sequence). The CDR3 contains 12 residues. After removal of 7 bases from V and 8 bases from J, the junction contained 2 bases not matched to a gene. In DNA, the CDR3 is TGTGCCAGCATGGGACTAGCGGGACAGCAGTACTTC. Translated, it gives CASMGLAGQQYF.

The CDR3, as DNA: TGTGCCAGTGGTGGCGGGTTCGCCTACGAGCAGTACTTC. Its translation is CASGGGFAYEQYF. This chain uses TRBV19 with TRBJ2-5; D might be TRBD2 (5 bases). The end of the DNA aligns better with TRBJ2-7, so the J call may be wrong. Germline CDR1 LNHDA, CDR2 SQIVND (reference sequence). The CDR3 totals 13 residues.

In its sample, this clonotype was seen a few times. V usage is TRBV7-8 and J usage is TRBJ2-1; 8 bases match TRBD2. Trimming at V came to 0 bases and at J to 7 bases, leaving 14 bases not matched to a gene. Germline V CDR1 and CDR2: SGHVS, FQNEAQ. This CDR3 comprises 18 residues. The CDR3 is CASSLALVAGGYRNEQFF. CDR3 DNA: TGTGCCAGCAGCTTAGCTCTAGTTGCGGGAGGTTATAGGAATGAGCAGTTCTTC.

This clonotype was counted between two and nine times. The chain uses TRBV7-9 and TRBJ2-1, with no clear D. CDR3 length equals 16 residues. Trimming cost V 1 base and J 2 bases, with 12 bases left between them. CDR1 SEHNR and CDR2 FQNEAQ come from the germline V gene (reference sequence). In nucleotides, the CDR3 is TGTGCCAGCAGCTTAGGTATATCTCATACCTACAATGAGCAGTTCTTC. Translating it yields CASSLGISHTYNEQFF.

This clonotype was picked up a small number of times. The chain links TRBV5-1 to TRBJ2-5; TRBD2 might be the D (6 bases). The end of the DNA aligns better with TRBJ2-7, so the J call may be wrong. The germline V gene has CDR1 SGHRS and CDR2 YFSETQ. The CDR3 consists of 14 residues. The chain's CDR3 is CASRPSASSYEQYF. CDR3 nucleotide sequence: TGCGCCAGCAGACCTAGCGCGAGCTCCTACGAGCAGTACTTC.

This clonotype was seen a handful of times. The junction does not match germline at one end; this may be a read error. The rearrangement uses TRBV20-1 and TRBJ2-1; no clear D. The CDR3 contains 13 residues. The germline CDR1 and CDR2 sequences are DFQATT and SNEGSKA (reference sequence). The CDR3 DNA reads as TGCAGTGCTAGCGGCCTCTCCTACAATGGGCAGTTCTTC. Translating it yields CSASGLSYNGQFF.

This clonotype was found a few times. V and J are TRBV28 and TRBJ2-4; TRBD2 might be the D (6 bases). Germline-derived CDR1 and CDR2 are MDHEN and SYDVKM. With 9 bases removed from V and 0 bases from J, the gap between germline ends came to 15 bases. The CDR3 is 15 residues long. DNA for the CDR3: TGTGCCAGTCAAGTCGAAGCGGGAGCCAAAAACATTCAGTACTTC. This translates into CASQVEAGAKNIQYF.

This chain connects TRBV28 to TRBJ2-1, with D unclear. The CDR3 has 12 amino acids. Germline loops: CDR1 MDHEN, CDR2 SYDVKM. V gave up 8 bases and J gave up 6 bases, with 11 bases separating them. This CDR3 is CASLDPLNEQFF. The DNA of the CDR3 is TGTGCCAGCCTCGATCCCCTCAATGAGCAGTTCTTC.

This clonotype was seen a few times. This chain links TRBV20-1 with TRBJ2-5, with D possibly matching TRBD2 (6 bases). Germline CDR1 and CDR2: DFQATT and SNEGSKA (reference sequence). The CDR3 totals 14 residues. Trimming cost V 6 bases and J 2 bases, with 16 bases left between them. The DNA for the CDR3 is TGCAGTGCCCCCGGGGCGGGGAAGCAAGAGACCCAGTACTTC. Protein: CSAPGAGKQETQYF.

This clonotype turned up a few times. The chain has TRBV29-1 and TRBJ2-1; D remains unclear. The J call could be wrong; TRBJ2-7 is a better fit for the DNA end. Germline V gene sequence: CDR1 SQVTM, CDR2 ANQGSEA. CDR3 size: 11 residues. The CDR3 bases are TGCAGCGTTCTAGAACATTACGAGCAGTACTTC. This encodes CSVLEHYEQYF.

This clonotype was recorded many times. J is TRBJ2-5 and V is TRBV29-1; 7 positions match TRBD1. The CDR3 runs 12 residues. Per the germline V gene, CDR1 is SQVTM and CDR2 is ANQGSEA. After removal of 3 bases from V and 7 bases from J, the junction contained 5 bases not matched to a gene. This CDR3 is CSVETGSGTQYF. The CDR3 DNA reads as TGCAGCGTTGAGACAGGGTCGGGGACCCAGTACTTC.

This clonotype was found a few times. This chain connects TRBV13 to TRBJ2-7; D perhaps matches TRBD1 (6 bases). V shed 3 bases and J shed 3 bases, with 18 bases lying between them. The CDR3 is made up of 16 amino acids. Germline CDR1 and CDR2: PRHDT and FYEKMQ (reference sequence). The chain's CDR3 is CASSFGRQALIYEQYF. In DNA, the CDR3 is TGTGCCAGCAGCTTTGGACGACAGGCTCTTATCTACGAGCAGTACTTC. The full variable domain, its missing parts supplied by reference TRBV13 and TRBJ2-7, is AAGVIQSPRHLIKEKRETATLKCYPIPRHDTVYWYQQGPGQDPQFLISFYEKMQSDKGSIPDRFSAQQFSDYHSELNMSSLELGDSALYFCASSFGRQALIYEQYFGPGTRLTVT.

The chain recombines TRBV28 with TRBJ2-5, with a weak D call TRBD2 (6 bases). Germline CDR1 MDHEN, CDR2 SYDVKM. The V and J ends lost 7 bases and 2 bases respectively, with 20 bases between them. CDR3 length: 16 amino acids. CDR3 residues: CASTPPMGREQETQYF. DNA of the CDR3: TGTGCCAGCACCCCCCCCATGGGGCGGGAACAAGAGACCCAGTACTTC.

This clonotype was counted between two and nine times. The chain links TRBV2 to TRBJ1-2, with D uncertain. The germline V and J ends were trimmed by 2 bases and 2 bases, with 12 bases remaining between them. Germline CDR1 and CDR2: SNHLY and FYNNEI. The CDR3 loop spans 15 amino acids. The CDR3 nucleotides read TGTGCCAGCAGTGAACAGGAGAGAGTAAACTATGGCTACACCTTC. This translates into CASSEQERVNYGYTF.

The V gene is TRBV29-1, the J gene TRBJ1-1; no reliable D call. Per germline, CDR1 SQVTM and CDR2 ANQGSEA. This CDR3 spans 10 amino acids. Trimming shortened V by 3 bases and J by 7 bases, and 6 bases separated the two germline ends. The CDR3 protein is CSVERGEAFF. CDR3 sequence (DNA): TGCAGCGTTGAGCGAGGTGAAGCTTTCTTT.

This clonotype was counted a few times. The chain couples TRBV6-6 to TRBJ1-4; possibly TRBD1 for D (6 bases). V dropped 2 bases and J dropped 5 bases, with 9 bases sitting between them. Germline CDR1 is MNHNY and CDR2 is SVGAGI (reference sequence). The CDR3 has 14 amino acids. The CDR3 DNA is TGTGCCAGCAGTTACAGGGGGGGAAATGAAAAACTGTTTTTT. This gives the protein CASSYRGGNEKLFF.

In its sample, this clonotype was seen a few times. The chain combines TRBV6-2 or TRBV6-3 with TRBJ2-5, with 9 nucleotides matching TRBD2. The J call may be wrong; the DNA end is better matched by TRBJ2-1. Germline CDR1 reads MNHEY; CDR2 reads SVGEGT. This CDR3 spans 16 amino acids. The CDR3 here is CASSTPWTSANNEQFF. The DNA for the CDR3 is TGTGCCAGCAGTACCCCCTGGACTAGCGCAAACAATGAGCAGTTCTTC.

This clonotype was found a few times. The rearrangement joins TRBV4-3 to TRBJ2-5, with a tentative D call TRBD1 (6 bases). The DNA end lines up better with TRBJ2-7; the J call may be wrong. This CDR3 has 16 residues. Germline loops: CDR1 LGHNA, CDR2 YSLEER. The CDR3 nucleotides read TGCGCCAGCAGCCAAGATGTATTCGTGTCAGGGGCCGAGCAGTACTTC. This codes for CASSQDVFVSGAEQYF.

This clonotype was counted only a few times. J is TRBJ2-4 and V is TRBV2; D perhaps matches TRBD2 (5 bases). Germline lookup yields CDR1 SNHLY and CDR2 FYNNEI. CDR3 length equals 14 residues. With 4 bases removed from V and 6 bases from J, the gap between germline ends came to 13 bases. The CDR3 loop is CASSVSSGRNIQYF. CDR3 bases: TGTGCCAGCAGTGTATCCAGCGGAAGAAACATTCAGTACTTC.

This clonotype was found a few times. The V call is TRBV4-1, the J call TRBJ2-1; a possible D gene is TRBD2 (5 bases). The germline CDR1 and CDR2 sequences are MGHRA and YSYEKL. Trimming took off 0 bases at V and 8 bases at J, with 8 bases between the two ends. The CDR3 is 13 residues long. CDR3 sequence: CASSQEGSHEQFF. The CDR3 DNA is TGCGCCAGCAGCCAAGAAGGGAGCCATGAGCAGTTCTTC.

This rearrangement joins TRBV7-9 to TRBJ2-5; TRBD2 aligns across 9 bases. With the DNA end fitting TRBJ2-1 better, the J assignment may be wrong. The germline gives CDR1 SEHNR, CDR2 FQNEAQ (reference sequence). The CDR3 totals 15 residues. CDR3 residues: CASNRPGTSFDEQFF. The DNA of the CDR3 is TGTGCCAGCAACCGTCCCGGGACTAGCTTCGATGAGCAGTTCTTC.